A single sample is the source of the 15 T cell receptor beta chains below, sequenced in a study of T cell changes during pregnancy in multiple sclerosis. The assay was immunoSEQ multiplex PCR, and TCRdb's table has in-frame clones only and misses some. The repertoire consists of around 70,000 clones, with 91% occurring once and the leading ten covering around 0.9%. The sample here was peripheral blood, taken in the second trimester of pregnancy. These receptors came from a female donor with multiple sclerosis, enrolled in a pregnancy study.

This clone was seen only a few times. The V call is TRBV19, the J call TRBJ1-6; D uncertain. V lost 6 bases and J lost 7, with 13 bases in between. This CDR3 comprises 14 residues. From germline, CDR1 is LNHDA and CDR2 SQIVND (reference sequence). The CDR3 here is CASRGSGWNSPLHF. The CDR3 nucleotides are TGTGCCAGTAGGGGGAGCGGTTGGAATTCACCCCTCCACTTT.

The chain carries TRBV4-3 and TRBJ2-7; TRBD1 matches 7 bases. CDR1 and CDR2 from the germline V gene are LGHNA and YSLEER. With V trimmed by 3 bases and J by 0 bases, 5 bases remained unmatched. The CDR3 consists of 15 residues. The CDR3 sequence: CASSHRQGFSYEQYF. The CDR3 DNA reads as TGCGCCAGCAGCCACCGACAGGGTTTCTCCTACGAGCAGTACTTC.

The CDR3 reads CASSIPGGGQPQHF. The CDR3 bases are TGTGCCAGTAGTATCCCGGGGGGAGGTCAGCCCCAGCATTTT. This rearrangement joins TRBV19 to TRBJ1-5, with D maybe TRBD1 (5 bases). CDR1 LNHDA and CDR2 SQIVND come from the germline V gene (reference sequence). This CDR3 is 14 amino acids long. Between the trimmed V and J ends, which lost 3 bases and 6 bases, there was a span of 12 bases.

This chain uses TRBV5-5 with TRBJ1-2, with a weak D call TRBD1 (5 bases). Trimming cost V 0 bases and J 4 bases, with 13 bases left between them. This CDR3 region has 15 residues. Germline CDR1 is SGHKS and CDR2 is YYEKEE (reference sequence). In DNA, the CDR3 is TGTGCCAGCAGCTTGGAGGCAGGGACTTCCTATGGCTACACCTTC. It specifies CASSLEAGTSYGYTF.

The chain links TRBV4-1 to TRBJ2-3, with TRBD2 identical over 8 bases. The V gene's germline CDR1 is MGHRA and CDR2 YSYEKL. Unmatched junction bases numbered 9, after V lost 4 bases and J lost 0 bases. The CDR3 length is 17 residues. The DNA of the CDR3 is TGCGCCAGCAGCCGCGCCGGGGGGGCAGCTAGCACAGATACGCAGTATTTT. Translating it yields CASSRAGGAASTDTQYF.

DNA of the CDR3: TGTGCCAGCAGGACAGGGGTAGCTTCACCCCTCCACTTT. Encoded protein: CASRTGVASPLHF. The chain recombines TRBV14 with TRBJ1-6; the match to TRBD1 covers 8 bases. The CDR3 runs 13 residues. Germline V gene lookup returns CDR1 SGHDN and CDR2 FVKESK. The V gene end was trimmed by 6 bases and the J gene end by 9 bases; junction bases not matched to a gene: 4.

This clone was seen only a few times. The chain carries TRBV7-8 and TRBJ2-5; 8 bases agree with TRBD1. This CDR3 comprises 15 residues. V lost 7 bases to trimming and J lost 5 bases; unmatched junction nucleotides: 12. Per the germline V gene, CDR1 is SGHVS and CDR2 is FQNEAQ. The CDR3 coding sequence is TGTGCCAGCACCCATAACAGGGGGGAAGTGGAGACCCAGTACTTC. The encoded protein is CASTHNRGEVETQYF.

This chain links TRBV5-5 with TRBJ2-2; TRBD2 matches 8 bases. V shed 4 bases, J shed 6 bases, and the junction held 11 bases outside the gene matches. From germline, CDR1 is SGHKS and CDR2 YYEKEE (reference sequence). This CDR3 is built from 16 residues. The CDR3 DNA reads TGTGCCAGCAGCCCCGGGGCGCGGGGGGACTCCGGGGAGCTGTTTTTT. Protein product: CASSPGARGDSGELFF.

This chain connects TRBV20-1 to TRBJ2-7; a weak D match, TRBD2 (5 bases). CDR1 DFQATT and CDR2 SNEGSKA come from the germline V gene (reference sequence). The CDR3 loop spans 11 amino acids. Trimming removed 5 bases at V and 7 bases at J, with 12 bases between. CDR3 sequence reads: CSAPGPGEQYF. DNA of the CDR3: TGCAGTGCTCCCGGGCCGGGGGAGCAGTACTTC.

The table lists this clone with a count of one. The chain joins TRBV9 to TRBJ2-7; 7 bases are a match to TRBD2. CDR1 and CDR2 (germline): SGDLS, YYNGEE. V trimming: 5 bases; J trimming: 4 bases; junction bases outside the gene matches: 9. CDR3 size: 14 residues. CDR3 loop: CASSFLTSEYEQYF. CDR3 bases: TGTGCCAGCAGTTTTCTTACTAGCGAATACGAGCAGTACTTC. Filled out from reference TRBV9 and TRBJ2-7, the complete variable domain reads DSGVTQTPKHLITATGQRVTLRCSPRSGDLSVYWYQQSLDQGLQFLIQYYNGEERAKGNILERFSAQQFPDLHSELNLSSLELGDSALYFCASSFLTSEYEQYFGPGTRLTVT.

This chain joins TRBV12-5 and TRBJ1-1; no reliable D call. V was pared by 4 bases and J by 3 bases, with 12 bases between. Germline CDR1 reads LGHNT; CDR2 reads FRNRAP. There are 14 residues in the CDR3. Here the CDR3 reads CASGSPRGDTEAFF. CDR3 DNA sequence: TGTGCTAGTGGTTCCCCTCGCGGAGACACTGAAGCTTTCTTT.

The chain links TRBV28 to TRBJ2-7; TRBD1 matches at 7 bases. The CDR3 spans 14 residues. Germline loops: CDR1 MDHEN, CDR2 SYDVKM. Trimming took 6 bases from V and 11 from J; bases not matched to a gene: 16. CDR3 loop: CASSLPGQIGAEYF. CDR3 sequence (DNA): TGTGCCAGCAGCCTCCCGGGACAGATAGGGGCAGAGTACTTC.

The rearrangement links TRBV30 to TRBJ2-5, with D tentatively TRBD1 (6 bases). Germline loops: CDR1 GTSNPN, CDR2 SVGIG (reference sequence). The CDR3 runs 13 residues. Trimming removed 5 bases from V and 7 bases from J, with 17 bases in between. CDR3 DNA: TGTGCCTGGGGGAAACAGGGATCCGCGACCCAGTACTTC. Translating it yields CAWGKQGSATQYF.

A few counts support this clone. V is TRBV9 and J is TRBJ1-6; a weak D match, TRBD1 (5 bases). The V end was cut by 4 bases, the J end by 10 bases, with 12 bases between. In germline, CDR1 is SGDLS, CDR2 YYNGEE. This CDR3 is built from 13 residues. In DNA form, the CDR3 reads TGTGCCAGCAGCAGGCAGGGTTACTCACCCCTCCACTTT. Translated: CASSRQGYSPLHF.

The V gene is TRBV7-6, the J gene TRBJ2-2; weak D call: TRBD2 (6 bases). Germline V gene lookup returns CDR1 SGHVS and CDR2 FNYEAQ. The CDR3 sequence is 16 residues long. With 5 bases removed from V and 3 bases from J, the gap between germline ends came to 16 bases. This chain's CDR3 is CASSAGGLGDTGELFF. The CDR3 coding sequence is TGTGCCAGCAGCGCTGGGGGACTCGGGGACACCGGGGAGCTGTTTTTT.